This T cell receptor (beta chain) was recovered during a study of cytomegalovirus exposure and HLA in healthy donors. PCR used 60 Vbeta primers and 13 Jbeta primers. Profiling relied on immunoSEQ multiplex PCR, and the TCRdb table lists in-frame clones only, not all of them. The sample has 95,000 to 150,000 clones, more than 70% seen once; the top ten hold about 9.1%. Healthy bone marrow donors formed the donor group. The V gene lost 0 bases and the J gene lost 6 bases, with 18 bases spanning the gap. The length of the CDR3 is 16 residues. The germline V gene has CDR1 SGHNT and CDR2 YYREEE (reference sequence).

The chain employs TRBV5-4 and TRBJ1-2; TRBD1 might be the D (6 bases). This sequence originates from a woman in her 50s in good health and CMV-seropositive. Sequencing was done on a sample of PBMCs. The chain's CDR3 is CASSLVDPGGRDGYTF. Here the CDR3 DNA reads TGTGCCAGCAGCTTGGTCGACCCCGGGGGGCGCGATGGCTACACCTTC.